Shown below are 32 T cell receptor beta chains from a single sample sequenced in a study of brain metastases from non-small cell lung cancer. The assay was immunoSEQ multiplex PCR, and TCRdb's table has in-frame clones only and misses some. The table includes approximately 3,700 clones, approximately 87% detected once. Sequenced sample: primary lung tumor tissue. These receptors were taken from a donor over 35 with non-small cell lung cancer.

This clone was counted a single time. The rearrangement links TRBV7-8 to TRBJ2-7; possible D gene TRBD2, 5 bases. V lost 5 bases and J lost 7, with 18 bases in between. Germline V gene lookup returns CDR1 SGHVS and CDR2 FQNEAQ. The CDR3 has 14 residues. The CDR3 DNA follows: TGTGCCAGCAGCCTGTACTCGGGAATAGGGGAGCAGTACTTC. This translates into CASSLYSGIGEQYF.

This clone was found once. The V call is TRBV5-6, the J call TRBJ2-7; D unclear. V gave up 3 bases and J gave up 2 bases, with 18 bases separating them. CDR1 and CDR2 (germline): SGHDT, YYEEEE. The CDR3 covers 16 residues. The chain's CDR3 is CASSYRASSPTYEQYF. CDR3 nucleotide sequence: TGTGCCAGCAGCTACCGGGCCTCAAGTCCCACCTACGAGCAGTACTTC. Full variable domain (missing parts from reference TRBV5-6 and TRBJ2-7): DAGVTQSPTHLIKTRGQQVTLRCSPKSGHDTVSWYQQALGQGPQFIFQYYEEEERQRGNFPDRFSGHQFPNYSSELNVNALLLGDSALYLCASSYRASSPTYEQYFGPGTRLTVT.

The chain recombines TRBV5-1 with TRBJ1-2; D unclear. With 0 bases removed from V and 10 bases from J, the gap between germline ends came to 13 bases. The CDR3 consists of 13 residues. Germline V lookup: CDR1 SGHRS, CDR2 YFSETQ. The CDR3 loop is CASSLAPESYYTF. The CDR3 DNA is TGCGCCAGCAGCTTGGCCCCAGAAAGCTACTACACCTTC.

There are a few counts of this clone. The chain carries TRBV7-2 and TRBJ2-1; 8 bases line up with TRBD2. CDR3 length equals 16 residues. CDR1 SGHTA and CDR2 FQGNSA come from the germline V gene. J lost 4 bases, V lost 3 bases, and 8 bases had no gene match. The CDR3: CASSFSAGATYNEQFF. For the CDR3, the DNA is TGTGCCAGCAGCTTCTCAGCGGGGGCAACTTACAATGAGCAGTTCTTC.

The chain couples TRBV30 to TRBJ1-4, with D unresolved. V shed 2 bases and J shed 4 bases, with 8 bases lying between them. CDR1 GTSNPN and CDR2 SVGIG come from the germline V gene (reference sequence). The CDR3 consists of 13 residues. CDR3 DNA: TGTGCCTGGAGTTGGGCGGATAATGAAAAACTGTTTTTT. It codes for CAWSWADNEKLFF.

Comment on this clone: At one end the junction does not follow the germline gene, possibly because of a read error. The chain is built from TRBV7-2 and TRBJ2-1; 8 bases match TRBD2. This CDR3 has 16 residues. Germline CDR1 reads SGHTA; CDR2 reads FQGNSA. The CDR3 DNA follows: TGTGCCAGCAGCCCCCTACTGGGCGGGGGGTACAGTGAGCAGTTCTTC. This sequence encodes CASSPLLGGGYSEQFF. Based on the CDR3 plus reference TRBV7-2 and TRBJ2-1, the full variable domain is GAGVSQSPSNKVTEKGKDVELRCDPISGHTALYWYRQSLGQGLEFLIYFQGNSAPDKSGLPSDRFSAERTGGSVSTLTIQRTQQEDSAVYLCASSPLLGGGYSEQFFGPGTRLTVL.

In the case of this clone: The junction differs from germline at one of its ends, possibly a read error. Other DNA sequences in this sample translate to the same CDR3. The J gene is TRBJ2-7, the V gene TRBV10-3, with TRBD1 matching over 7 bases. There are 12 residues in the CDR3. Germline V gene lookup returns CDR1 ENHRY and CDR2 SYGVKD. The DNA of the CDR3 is TGTGCTATCAGCGACAGGGACTACGAGCAGTACTTC. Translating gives CAISDRDYEQYF.

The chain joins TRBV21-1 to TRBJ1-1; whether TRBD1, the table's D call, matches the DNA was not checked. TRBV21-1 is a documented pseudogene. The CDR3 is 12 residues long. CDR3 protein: CASSKTGARAFF. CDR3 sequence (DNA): TGTGCCAGCAGCAAGACAGGGGCTCGAGCTTTCTTT.

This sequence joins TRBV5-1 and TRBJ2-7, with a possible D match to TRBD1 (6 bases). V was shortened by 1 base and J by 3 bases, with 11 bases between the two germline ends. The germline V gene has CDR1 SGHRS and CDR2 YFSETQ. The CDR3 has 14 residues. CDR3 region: CASSLPDRNYEQYF. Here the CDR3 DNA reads TGCGCCAGCAGCTTGCCCGACAGGAACTACGAGCAGTACTTC. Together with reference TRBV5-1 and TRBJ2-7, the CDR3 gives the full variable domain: KAGVTQTPRYLIKTRGQQVTLSCSPISGHRSVSWYQQTPGQGLQFLFEYFSETQRNKGNFPGRFSGRQFSNSRSEMNVSTLELGDSALYLCASSLPDRNYEQYFGPGTRLTVT.

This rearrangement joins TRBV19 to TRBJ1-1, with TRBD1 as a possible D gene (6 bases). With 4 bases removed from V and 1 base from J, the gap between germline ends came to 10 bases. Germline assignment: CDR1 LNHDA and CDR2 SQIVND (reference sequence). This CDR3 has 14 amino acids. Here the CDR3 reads CASSTIQGNTEAFF. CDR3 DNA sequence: TGTGCCAGTAGTACAATACAGGGGAACACTGAAGCTTTCTTT.

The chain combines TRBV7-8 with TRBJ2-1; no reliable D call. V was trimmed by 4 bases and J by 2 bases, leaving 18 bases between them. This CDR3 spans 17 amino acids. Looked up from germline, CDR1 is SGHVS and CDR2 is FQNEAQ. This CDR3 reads CASSSTRIDGPYNEQFF. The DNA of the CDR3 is TGTGCCAGCAGCTCCACCAGGATCGACGGCCCCTACAATGAGCAGTTCTTC.

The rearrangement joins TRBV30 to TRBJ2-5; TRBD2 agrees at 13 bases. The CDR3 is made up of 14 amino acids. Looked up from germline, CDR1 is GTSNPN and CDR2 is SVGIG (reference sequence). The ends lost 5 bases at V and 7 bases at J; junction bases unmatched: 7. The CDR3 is CAWSGLAGIGTQYF. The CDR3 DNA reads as TGTGCCTGGTCGGGACTAGCGGGGATAGGGACCCAGTACTTC.

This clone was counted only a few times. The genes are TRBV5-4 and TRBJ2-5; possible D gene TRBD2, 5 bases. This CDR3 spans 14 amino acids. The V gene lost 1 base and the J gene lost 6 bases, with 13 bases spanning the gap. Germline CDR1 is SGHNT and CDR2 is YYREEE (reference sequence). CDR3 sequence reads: CASSLSTAAKTQYF. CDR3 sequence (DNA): TGTGCCAGCAGCTTGAGTACAGCGGCGAAGACCCAGTACTTC. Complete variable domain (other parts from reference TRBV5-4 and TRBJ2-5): ETGVTQSPTHLIKTRGQQVTLRCSSQSGHNTVSWYQQALGQGPQFIFQYYREEENGRGNFPPRFSGLQFPNYSSELNVNALELDDSALYLCASSLSTAAKTQYFGPGTRLLVL.

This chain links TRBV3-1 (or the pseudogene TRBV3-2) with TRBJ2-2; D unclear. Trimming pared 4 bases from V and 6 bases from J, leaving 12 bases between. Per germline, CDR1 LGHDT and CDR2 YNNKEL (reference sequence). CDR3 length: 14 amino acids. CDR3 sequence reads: CASSPTWNPGELFF. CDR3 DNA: TGTGCCAGCAGCCCCACTTGGAATCCCGGGGAGCTGTTTTTT.

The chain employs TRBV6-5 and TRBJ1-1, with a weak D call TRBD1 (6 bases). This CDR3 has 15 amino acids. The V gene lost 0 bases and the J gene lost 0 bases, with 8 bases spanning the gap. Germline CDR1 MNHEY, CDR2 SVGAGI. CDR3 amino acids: CASSYSGQLNTEAFF. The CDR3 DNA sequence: TGTGCCAGCAGTTACTCAGGACAGTTGAACACTGAAGCTTTCTTT.

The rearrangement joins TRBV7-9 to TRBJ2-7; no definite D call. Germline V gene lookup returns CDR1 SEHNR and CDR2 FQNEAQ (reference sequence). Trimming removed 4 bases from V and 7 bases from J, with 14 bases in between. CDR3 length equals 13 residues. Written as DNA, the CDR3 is TGTGCCAGCAGCTGGGCAGATCTACGAGAGCAGTACTTC. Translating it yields CASSWADLREQYF. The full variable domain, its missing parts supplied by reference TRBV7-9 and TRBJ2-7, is DTGVSQNPRHKITKRGQNVTFRCDPISEHNRLYWYRQTLGQGPEFLTYFQNEAQLEKSRLLSDRFSAERPKGSFSTLEIQRTEQGDSAMYLCASSWADLREQYFGPGTRLTVT.

CDR3 protein: CASSLDRAGTEAFF. In DNA, the CDR3 is TGTGCCAGCAGCCTAGACAGGGCAGGTACTGAAGCTTTCTTT. The chain couples TRBV7-9 to TRBJ1-1; 7 nucleotides align to TRBD1. J was trimmed by 5 bases and V by 5 bases; bases with no gene match: 8. The CDR3 consists of 14 residues. Germline V gives CDR1 SEHNR, CDR2 FQNEAQ (reference sequence). The entire variable domain, with the rest obtained from reference TRBV7-9 and TRBJ1-1, is as follows: DTGVSQNPRHKITKRGQNVTFRCDPISEHNRLYWYRQTLGQGPEFLTYFQNEAQLEKSRLLSDRFSAERPKGSFSTLEIQRTEQGDSAMYLCASSLDRAGTEAFFGQGTRLTVV.

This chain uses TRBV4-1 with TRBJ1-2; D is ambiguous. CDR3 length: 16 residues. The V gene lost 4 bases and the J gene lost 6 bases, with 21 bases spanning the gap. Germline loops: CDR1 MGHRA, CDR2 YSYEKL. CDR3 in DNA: TGCGCCAGCAGCCCCCGGGTGGCCACATCCAAGGATGGCTACACCTTC. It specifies CASSPRVATSKDGYTF.

The CDR3 DNA is TGTGCCAGCAGCTTGTATCTGCGGGGCGCCTCAGATACGCAGTATTTT. Protein: CASSLYLRGASDTQYF. This rearrangement joins TRBV5-6 to TRBJ2-3, with D possibly matching TRBD2 (6 bases). The CDR3 contains 16 residues. CDR1 and CDR2 from the germline V gene are SGHDT and YYEEEE. V lost 1 base and J lost 4, with 16 bases in between.

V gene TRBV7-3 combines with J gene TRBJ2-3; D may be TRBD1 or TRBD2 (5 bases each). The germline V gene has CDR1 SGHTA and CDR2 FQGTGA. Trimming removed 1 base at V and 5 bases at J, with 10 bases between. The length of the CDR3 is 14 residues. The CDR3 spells CASSLIRAGDTQYF. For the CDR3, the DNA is TGTGCCAGCAGCTTAATCAGGGCGGGAGATACGCAGTATTTT.

Written as DNA, the CDR3 is TGTGCCAGCAGCCCTCGGACTAGCGCAAGCGATACGCAGTATTTT. It is translated as CASSPRTSASDTQYF. This sequence joins TRBV7-6 and TRBJ2-3; the match to TRBD2 covers 9 bases. The CDR3 contains 15 residues. The germline CDR1 and CDR2 sequences are SGHVS and FNYEAQ. With V trimmed by 5 bases and J by 6 bases, 9 bases remained unmatched.

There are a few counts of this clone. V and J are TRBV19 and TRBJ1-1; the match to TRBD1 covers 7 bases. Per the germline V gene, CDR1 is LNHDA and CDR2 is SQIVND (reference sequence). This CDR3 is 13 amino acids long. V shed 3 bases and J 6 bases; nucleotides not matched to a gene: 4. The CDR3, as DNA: TGTGCCAGTAGTATGACAGGGAGGTCTGAAGCTTTCTTT. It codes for CASSMTGRSEAFF.

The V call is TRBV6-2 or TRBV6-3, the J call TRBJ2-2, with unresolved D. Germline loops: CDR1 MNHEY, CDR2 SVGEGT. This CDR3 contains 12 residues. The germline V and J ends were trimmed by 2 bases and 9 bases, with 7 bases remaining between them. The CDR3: CASSYRYRELFF. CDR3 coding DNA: TGTGCCAGCAGTTACCGATACAGGGAGCTGTTTTTT.

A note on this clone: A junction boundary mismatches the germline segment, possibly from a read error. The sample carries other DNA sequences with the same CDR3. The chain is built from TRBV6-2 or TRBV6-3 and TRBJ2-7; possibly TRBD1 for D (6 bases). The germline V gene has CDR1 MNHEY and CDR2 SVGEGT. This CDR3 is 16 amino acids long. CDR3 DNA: TGTGCCAGCAGTTTTCCGGGACAAGCAATCTCCTACGAGCAGTACTTT. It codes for CASSFPGQAISYEQYF.

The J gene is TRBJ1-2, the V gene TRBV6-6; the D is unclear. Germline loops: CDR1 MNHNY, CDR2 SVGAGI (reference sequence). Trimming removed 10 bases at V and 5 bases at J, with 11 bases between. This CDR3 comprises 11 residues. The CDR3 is CATTEGYGYTF. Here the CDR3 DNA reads TGTGCCACCACGGAGGGATATGGCTACACCTTC.

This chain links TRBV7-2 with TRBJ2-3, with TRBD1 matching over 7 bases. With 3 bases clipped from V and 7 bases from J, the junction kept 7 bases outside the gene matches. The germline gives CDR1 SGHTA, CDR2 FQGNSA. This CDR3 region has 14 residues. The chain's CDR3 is CASSFETGSHTQYF. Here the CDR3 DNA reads TGTGCCAGCAGCTTCGAGACAGGGAGCCATACGCAGTATTTT.

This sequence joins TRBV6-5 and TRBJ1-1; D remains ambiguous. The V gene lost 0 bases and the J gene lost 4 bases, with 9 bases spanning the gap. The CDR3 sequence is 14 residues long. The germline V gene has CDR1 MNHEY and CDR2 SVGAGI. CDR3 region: CASSYSSAPTEAFF. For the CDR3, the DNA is TGTGCCAGCAGTTACTCTAGTGCCCCCACTGAAGCTTTCTTT.

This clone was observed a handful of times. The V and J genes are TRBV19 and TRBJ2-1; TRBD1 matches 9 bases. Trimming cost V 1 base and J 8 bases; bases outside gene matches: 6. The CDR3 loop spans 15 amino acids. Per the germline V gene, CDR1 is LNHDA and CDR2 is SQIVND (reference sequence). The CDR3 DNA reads TGTGCCAGTAGTATAGGAGACAGGGGGTTCGATGAGCAGTTCTTC. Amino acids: CASSIGDRGFDEQFF.

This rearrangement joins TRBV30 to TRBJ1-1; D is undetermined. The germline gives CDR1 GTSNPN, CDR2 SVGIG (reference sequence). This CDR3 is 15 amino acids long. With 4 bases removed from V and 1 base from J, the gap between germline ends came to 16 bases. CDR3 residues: CAWNWRPGANTEAFF. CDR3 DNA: TGTGCCTGGAATTGGCGCCCAGGAGCGAACACTGAAGCTTTCTTT.

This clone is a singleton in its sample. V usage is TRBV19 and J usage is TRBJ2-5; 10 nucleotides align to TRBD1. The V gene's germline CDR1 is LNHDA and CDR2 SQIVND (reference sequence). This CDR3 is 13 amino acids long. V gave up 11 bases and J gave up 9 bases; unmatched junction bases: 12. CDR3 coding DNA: TGTGCCTCGACAGGGGGCGAGTCCTCGGCCCAGTACTTC. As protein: CASTGGESSAQYF.

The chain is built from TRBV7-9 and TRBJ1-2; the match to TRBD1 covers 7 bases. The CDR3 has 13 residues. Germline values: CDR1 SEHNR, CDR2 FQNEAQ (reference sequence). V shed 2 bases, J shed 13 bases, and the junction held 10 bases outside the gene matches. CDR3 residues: CASSLRSTGTATF. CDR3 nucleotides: TGTGCCAGCAGCTTACGGAGTACAGGGACAGCCACCTTC. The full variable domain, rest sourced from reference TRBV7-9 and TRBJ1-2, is DTGVSQNPRHKITKRGQNVTFRCDPISEHNRLYWYRQTLGQGPEFLTYFQNEAQLEKSRLLSDRFSAERPKGSFSTLEIQRTEQGDSAMYLCASSLRSTGTATFGSGTRLTVV.

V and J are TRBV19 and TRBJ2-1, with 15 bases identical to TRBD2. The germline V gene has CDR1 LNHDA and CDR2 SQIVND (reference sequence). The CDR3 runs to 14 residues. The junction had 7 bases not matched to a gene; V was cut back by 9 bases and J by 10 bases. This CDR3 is CASRTSGGAPEQFF. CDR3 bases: TGTGCCAGCCGGACTAGCGGGGGGGCACCCGAGCAGTTCTTC.